This TCR beta chain derives from a study of blood T cells in healthy people across ages (dated by TCRdb to between 2014 and 2016). Broadly, across the study: In model experiments, template switching captured roughly one uniquely barcoded TCR beta cDNA molecule for every two T cells. To avoid experimental bias, donors of different ages were randomly spread across the sequencing lanes. To track age-related changes in TCR beta repertoire diversity, the study relied on deep sequencing normalized with unique cDNA molecular identifiers. Two additional independent replicas of 1 million unique cDNA reads from the same blood draw were analyzed for two donors (one aged 18 to 29 and one aged 80 or older). Four age groups were formed from the donors: young (average about 15 years), middle-aged (around 37), aged (62) and long-lived (approximately 78). Summary of the overall study and its limitations: Bulk unsorted PBMC profiling prevented conclusive comparison of naive and antigen-experienced compartments. Estimates of total diversity based on one million sequenced T cells were regarded as lower bounds and as underestimates. Compared with the aged group, more naive CD4+ T cells, fewer expanded clones and increased TCR diversity were shown by the long-lived group, suggesting age selection. Observed TCR beta diversity correlated strongly with the percentage of naive T cells measured by flow cytometry. As age increased, observed TCR beta diversity per million T cells dropped in a roughly linear way, and a significant reduction was already evident by age 40. Because donor CMV infection status was unknown, age-related changes in expanded clonotypes were potentially confounded.

The donors were under 40 Caucasian individuals from Russia, aged roughly 6 to 90 years, who were systemically healthy. Approximately 9.3 milliliters of peripheral blood were drawn from each donor into EDTA-treated Vacutainer tubes. Ficoll-Paque density-gradient centrifugation was used to isolate PBMCs, with at least 7 million obtained per sample. Total RNA was extracted from PBMCs with Trizol reagent, with at least 6 micrograms obtained per sample. The percentages of naive CD45RAhigh/CD27high T cells were determined by flow cytometry on a PBMC aliquot from every donor. This clonotype was detected only a few times. This clone's antigen is unknown. Per-base qualities were not stored, and no clone one base away is much larger. The method was 5' RACE. Sequencing used an Illumina HiSeq 2500. A second 7 to 11 cycle PCR used a sample-barcoded 5' primer and a J-beta primer mix. A template-switch 5' adaptor carrying 12 random nucleotides introduced a unique molecular identifier onto each TCR beta cDNA molecule. Each sample yielded at least 2.5 million CDR3-containing paired-end reads. The Mint cDNA synthesis kit, primed by a TRBC-specific oligonucleotide, was used to synthesize first-strand cDNA from all RNA. Following uracil-DNA glycosylase treatment, all cDNA underwent a first 18-cycle PCR with the universal primers M1SS and BC2_uni_R. The study's own analysis went as follows. Each sample was normalized by randomly selecting 1 million high-quality reads, each carrying a distinct molecular identifier. Instead of being binned into consensus sequences, reads with shared molecular identifiers were discarded. MiTCR, with a Q25 quality threshold and the strictest error-elimination algorithm, was used for CDR3 identification, clonotype clustering and error correction. A nonparametric unseen species model with Euler transformation was used to estimate lower-bound total TCR beta diversity. The public reads were reprocessed in TCRdb via fastp at Q25 and MiXCR, keeping in-frame beta chains. Each CDR3 protein appears once, grouped with its most common genes and DNA. TCRdb's processing, not the authors', yielded these V and J calls. The sample table shows around 870,000 distinct CDR3 sequences, and 29% are seen once. The ten biggest clones cover 15% to 20% of the sample.

Sequencing input: blood. This clonotype originated in a woman of 80 years or more in good health.

The nucleotide sequence is given as TGCAGTGCTAGGAGGGGGGGGGAAAACACTGAAGCTTTCTTT. It encodes CSARRGGENTEAFF. The chain joins TRBV20-1 to TRBJ1-1; a tentative D call is TRBD1 (6 bases match). Between the V and J ends, shortened by 3 bases and 2 bases respectively, the junction contains 13 bases. CDR1 is given as DFQATT and CDR2 as SNEGSKA, both from the germline V gene (reference sequence). Reading from cysteine to phenylalanine, the CDR3 counts 14 amino acids. Of all the DNA, just the CDR3 is kept, 42 bases in frame from base 1.